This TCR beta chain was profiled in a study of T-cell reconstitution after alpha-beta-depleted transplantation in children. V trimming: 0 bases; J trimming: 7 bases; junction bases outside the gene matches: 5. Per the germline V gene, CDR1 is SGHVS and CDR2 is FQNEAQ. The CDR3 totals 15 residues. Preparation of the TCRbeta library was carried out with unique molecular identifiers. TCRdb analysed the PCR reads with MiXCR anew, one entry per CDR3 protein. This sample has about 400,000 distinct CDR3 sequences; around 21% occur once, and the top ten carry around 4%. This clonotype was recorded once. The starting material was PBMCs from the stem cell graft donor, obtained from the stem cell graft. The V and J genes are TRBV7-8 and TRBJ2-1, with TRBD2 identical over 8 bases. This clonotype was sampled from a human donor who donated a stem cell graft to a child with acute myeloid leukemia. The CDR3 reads CASSLALAGLNEQFF. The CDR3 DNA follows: TGTGCCAGCAGCTTAGCTCTAGCGGGCTTAAATGAGCAGTTCTTC.